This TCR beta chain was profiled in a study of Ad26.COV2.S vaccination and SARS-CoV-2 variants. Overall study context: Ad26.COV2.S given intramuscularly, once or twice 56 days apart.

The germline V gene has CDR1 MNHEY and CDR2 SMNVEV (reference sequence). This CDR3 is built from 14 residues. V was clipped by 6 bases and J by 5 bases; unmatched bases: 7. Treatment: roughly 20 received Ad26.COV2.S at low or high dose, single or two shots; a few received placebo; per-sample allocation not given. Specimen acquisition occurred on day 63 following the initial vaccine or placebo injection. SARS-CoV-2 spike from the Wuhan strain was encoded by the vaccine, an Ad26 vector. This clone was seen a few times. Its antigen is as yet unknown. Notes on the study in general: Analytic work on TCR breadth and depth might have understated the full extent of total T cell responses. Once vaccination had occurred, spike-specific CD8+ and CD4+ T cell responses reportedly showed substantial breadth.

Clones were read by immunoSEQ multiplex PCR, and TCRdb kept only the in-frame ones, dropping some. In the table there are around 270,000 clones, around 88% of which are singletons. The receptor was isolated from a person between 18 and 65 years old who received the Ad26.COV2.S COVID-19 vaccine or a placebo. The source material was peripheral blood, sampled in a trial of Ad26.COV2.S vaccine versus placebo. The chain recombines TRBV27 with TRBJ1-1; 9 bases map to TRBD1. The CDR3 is CASSFSTGGTEAFF. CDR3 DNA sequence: TGTGCCAGCAGCTTTTCGACAGGGGGGACTGAAGCTTTCTTT.